This T cell receptor (beta chain) stems from a study of control samples from healthy donors and cancer patients. CDR3 length: 13 residues. Germline CDR1 and CDR2: MNHEY and SVGAGI. Trimming left V 7 bases short and J 4 bases short, with 13 bases between. Sequencing was performed with immunoSEQ multiplex PCR; in TCRdb, only in-frame clones are kept and a portion is missing. The profile shows under 150,000 clones, around 90% of them singletons. In this sample, this clone turned up once. Sample: blood. The sequence came from a man aged 30 to 45 in good health. V is TRBV6-5 and J is TRBJ2-5; a weak D match, TRBD1 (5 bases). CDR3 amino acids: CASNHQQGETQYF. The CDR3 nucleotides are TGTGCCAGCAACCATCAGCAGGGAGAGACCCAGTACTTC.